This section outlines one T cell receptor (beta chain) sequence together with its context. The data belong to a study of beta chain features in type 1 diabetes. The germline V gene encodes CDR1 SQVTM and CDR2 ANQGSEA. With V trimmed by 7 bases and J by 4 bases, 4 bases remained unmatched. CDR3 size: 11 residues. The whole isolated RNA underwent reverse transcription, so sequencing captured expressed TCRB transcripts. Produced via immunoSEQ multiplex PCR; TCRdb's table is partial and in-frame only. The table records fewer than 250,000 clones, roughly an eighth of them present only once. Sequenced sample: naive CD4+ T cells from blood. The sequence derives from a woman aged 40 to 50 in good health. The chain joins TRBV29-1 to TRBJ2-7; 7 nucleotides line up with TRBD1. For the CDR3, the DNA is TGCAGCGGAAGCAGGGGGTACGAGCAGTACTTC. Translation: CSGSRGYEQYF.